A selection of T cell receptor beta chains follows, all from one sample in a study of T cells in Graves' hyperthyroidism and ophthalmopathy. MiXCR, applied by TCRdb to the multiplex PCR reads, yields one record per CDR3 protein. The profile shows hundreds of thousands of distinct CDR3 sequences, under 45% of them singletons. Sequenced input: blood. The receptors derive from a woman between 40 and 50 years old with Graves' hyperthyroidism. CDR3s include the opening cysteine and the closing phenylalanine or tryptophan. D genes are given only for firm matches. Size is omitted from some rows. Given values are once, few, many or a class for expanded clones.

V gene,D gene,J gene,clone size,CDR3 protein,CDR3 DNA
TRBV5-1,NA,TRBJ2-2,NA,CASRGIPSTGELFF,TGCGCCAGCAGGGGTATCCCGTCCACCGGGGAGCTGTTTTTT
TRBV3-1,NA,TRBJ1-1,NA,CASSRTALRTFF,TGTGCCAGCAGCCGGACAGCCCTGCGAACTTTCTTT
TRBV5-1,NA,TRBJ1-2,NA,CASSLGGRRGSTYGYTF,TGCGCCAGCAGCTTGGGGGGTCGGCGAGGCTCCACCTATGGCTACACCTTC
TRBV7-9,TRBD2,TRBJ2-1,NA,CASSGGRAYNEQFF,TGTGCCAGCAGCGGCGGGAGGGCCTACAATGAGCAGTTCTTC
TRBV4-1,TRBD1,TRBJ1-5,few,CASSRETGGNQPQHF,TGTGCCAGCAGCCGAGAGACAGGGGGCAATCAGCCCCAGCATTTT
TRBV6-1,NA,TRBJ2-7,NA,CASSPARGLPYEQYF,TGTGCCAGCAGTCCCGCGCGGGGGCTCCCCTACGAGCAGTACTTC
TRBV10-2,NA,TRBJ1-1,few,CASSPSLSMNTEAFF,TGTGCCAGCAGCCCATCCCTTTCGATGAACACTGAAGCTTTCTTT
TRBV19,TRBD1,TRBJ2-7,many,CASSTLRGPPYEQYF,TGTGCCAGTAGTACCCTCAGGGGGCCTCCCTACGAGCAGTACTTC
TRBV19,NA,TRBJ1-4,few,CATTDIPSTNEKLFF,TGTGCCACCACGGACATACCCTCAACTAATGAAAAACTGTTTTTT
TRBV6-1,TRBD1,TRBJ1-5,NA,CASRTGQGNDWGQPQHF,TGTGCCAGCAGAACCGGACAGGGAAATGATTGGGGTCAGCCCCAGCATTTT
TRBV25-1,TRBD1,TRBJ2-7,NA,CASSNRDSGYEQYF,TGTGCCAGCAGTAATAGGGACAGTGGCTACGAGCAGTACTTC
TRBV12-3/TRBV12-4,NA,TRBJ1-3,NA,CASSPPFSSGNTIYF,TGTGCCAGCAGTCCCCCCTTCAGCTCTGGAAACACCATATATTTT
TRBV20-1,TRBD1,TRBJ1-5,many,CSATLPTGGNQPQHF,TGCAGTGCTACCTTACCCACAGGGGGCAATCAGCCCCAGCATTTT
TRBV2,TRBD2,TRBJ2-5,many,CASMGSGGQETQYF,TGTGCCAGCATGGGTAGCGGGGGACAAGAGACCCAGTACTTC
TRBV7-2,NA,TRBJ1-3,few,CASSPDRGAQGNTIYF,TGTGCCAGCAGCCCAGATCGGGGGGCGCAGGGAAACACCATATATTTT
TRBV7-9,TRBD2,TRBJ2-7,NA,CASSLWAGLANSYEQYF,TGTGCCAGCAGCTTGTGGGCGGGACTAGCTAATTCCTACGAGCAGTACTTC
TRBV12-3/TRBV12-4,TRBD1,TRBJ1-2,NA,CASESYLGQGASFYGYTF,TGTGCCAGCGAATCTTATCTCGGACAGGGGGCAAGTTTTTATGGCTACACCTTC
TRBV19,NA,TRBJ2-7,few,CASSMGSDPNYEQYF,TGTGCCAGTAGTATGGGGTCAGACCCCAACTACGAGCAGTACTTC
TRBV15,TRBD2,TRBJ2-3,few,CATSRDQLAGGDTQYF,TGTGCTACCAGCAGAGATCAACTAGCGGGGGGAGATACGCAGTATTTT
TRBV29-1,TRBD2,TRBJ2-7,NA,CSSTGTSGVEQYF,TGCAGCAGCACGGGGACTAGCGGGGTCGAGCAGTACTTC
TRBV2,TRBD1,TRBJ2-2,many,CATAQGANTGELFF,TGTGCCACCGCTCAGGGGGCGAACACCGGGGAGCTGTTTTTT
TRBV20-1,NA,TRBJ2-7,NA,CSAKTGSYEQYF,TGCAGTGCTAAAACAGGCTCCTACGAGCAGTACTTC
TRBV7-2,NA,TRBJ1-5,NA,CASRSQGLTQETQHF,TGTGCCAGCAGATCTCAGGGACTGACACAAGAGACCCAGCATTTT
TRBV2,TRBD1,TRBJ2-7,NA,CASSLLTGGLYEQYF,TGTGCCAGCAGTTTATTAACAGGGGGGTTATACGAGCAGTACTTC
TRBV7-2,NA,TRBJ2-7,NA,CASSQDLRVSYEQYF,TGTGCCAGCAGCCAAGATCTCAGGGTCTCCTACGAGCAGTACTTC
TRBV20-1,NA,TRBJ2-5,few,CSARVEGISGLGWTQYF,TGCAGTGCTAGAGTGGAGGGGATAAGCGGCTTGGGTTGGACCCAGTACTTC
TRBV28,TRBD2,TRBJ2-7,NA,CASSLRTSGSSEYF,TGTGCCAGCAGTTTAAGGACTAGCGGGAGTTCAGAGTACTTC
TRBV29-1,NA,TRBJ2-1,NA,CSVDRGVDEQFF,TGCAGCGTTGACAGGGGTGTCGATGAGCAGTTCTTC
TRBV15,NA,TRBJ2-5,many,CATSTTGNQETQYF,TGTGCCACCAGCACTACGGGGAACCAAGAGACCCAGTACTTC
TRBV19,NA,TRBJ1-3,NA,CASTTGYSGNTIYF,TGTGCCAGTACAACAGGGTACTCTGGAAACACCATATATTTT
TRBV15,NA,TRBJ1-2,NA,CATSSSDVAYGYTF,TGTGCCACCAGCAGCTCGGACGTCGCCTATGGCTACACCTTC
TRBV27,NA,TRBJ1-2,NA,CASSLSGGAFGYGYTF,TGTGCCAGCAGTTTATCCGGGGGCGCTTTTGGCTATGGCTACACCTTC
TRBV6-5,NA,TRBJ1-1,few,CASSYSPGEHTEAFF,TGTGCCAGCAGTTACTCCCCAGGGGAGCACACTGAAGCTTTCTTT
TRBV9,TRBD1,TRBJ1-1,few,CASSVTDRGSAEAFF,TGTGCCAGCAGCGTAACTGACAGGGGAAGCGCTGAAGCTTTCTTT
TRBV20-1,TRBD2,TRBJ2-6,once,CSAYDQRGGANVLTF,TGCAGTGCTTACGACCAGCGGGGGGGGGCCAACGTCCTGACTTTC
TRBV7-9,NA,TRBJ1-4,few,CASSRAGVVGEKLFF,TGTGCCAGCAGCCGGGCCGGGGTGGTGGGCGAAAAACTGTTTTTT
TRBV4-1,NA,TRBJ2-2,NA,CASSHSQKGGELFF,TGCGCCAGCAGCCATTCCCAGAAGGGCGGGGAGCTGTTTTTT
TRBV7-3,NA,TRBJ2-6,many,CASSFFGANVLTF,TGTGCCAGCAGCTTTTTCGGGGCCAACGTCCTGACTTTC
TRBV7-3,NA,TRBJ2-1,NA,CASSPGPYNEQFF,TGTGCCAGCAGCCCCGGACCCTACAATGAGCAGTTCTTC
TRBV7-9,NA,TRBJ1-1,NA,CASSLQEGATEAFF,TGTGCCAGCAGTTTGCAGGAAGGGGCCACTGAAGCTTTCTTT
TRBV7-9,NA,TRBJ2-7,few,CASKPAHRLASSYEQYF,TGTGCCAGCAAACCAGCACACCGATTAGCGTCCTCCTACGAGCAGTACTTC